One sample yielded the 24 T cell receptor beta chains listed below, sequenced in a study of OX40 agonist ivuxolimab in advanced cancers. Libraries were prepared by immunoSEQ multiplex PCR; TCRdb keeps only in-frame clonotypes and omits some of them. In the table there are around 70,000 clones, roughly four fifths of which are singletons. This specimen was CD4+ or CD8+ T cells sorted from blood, taken in a trial of the OX40 agonist ivuxolimab. The receptors were sampled from an adult with an advanced solid tumor such as melanoma, head and neck, liver or kidney cancer.

The chain is built from TRBV12-5 and TRBJ1-5, with 8 bases identical to TRBD1. CDR1 LGHNT and CDR2 FRNRAP come from the germline V gene. Trimming removed 4 bases from V and 4 bases from J; junction bases left unmatched: 3. The CDR3 runs 14 residues. CDR3 DNA sequence: TGTGCTAGTGGTTCTGGACAGGGAAATCAGCCCCAGCATTTT. Amino acids: CASGSGQGNQPQHF. The full variable domain, rest sourced from reference TRBV12-5 and TRBJ1-5, is DARVTQTPRHKVTEMGQEVTMRCQPILGHNTVFWYRQTMMQGLELLAYFRNRAPLDDSGMPKDRFSAEMPDATLATLKIQPSEPRDSAVYFCASGSGQGNQPQHFGDGTRLSIL.

A single count supports this clone. The V gene is TRBV11-3, the J gene TRBJ2-7, with TRBD2 identical over 9 bases. This CDR3 has 14 amino acids. Germline-derived CDR1 and CDR2 are SGHNT and YENEEA. V dropped 3 bases and J dropped 4; count of bases not matched to a gene: 4. The CDR3 protein is CASSFIAGVYEQYF. DNA for the CDR3: TGTGCCAGCAGCTTCATAGCGGGAGTATACGAGCAGTACTTC.

CDR3 nucleotides: TGTGCCAGCAGTTTACCCGGCGGGAGCAGCTACAATGAGCAGTTCTTC. Amino acid sequence: CASSLPGGSSYNEQFF. The chain has TRBV28 and TRBJ2-1; 7 nucleotides match TRBD2. This CDR3 has 16 residues. CDR1 MDHEN and CDR2 SYDVKM come from the germline V gene. V was pared by 2 bases and J by 3 bases, with 7 bases of the junction left unmatched.

The chain uses TRBV10-3 and TRBJ2-7; D unclear. The CDR3 is made up of 11 amino acids. Germline V CDR1 and CDR2: ENHRY, SYGVKD. Trimming stripped 2 bases from V and 7 bases from J, with 6 bases between. The CDR3 bases are TGTGCCATCAGTGAGGGGCGAGAGCAGTACTTC. This codes for CAISEGREQYF.

The V call is TRBV28, the J call TRBJ2-3; the D is unclear. V was trimmed by 6 bases and J by 6 bases, leaving 19 bases between them. The length of the CDR3 is 15 residues. Germline CDR1 reads MDHEN; CDR2 reads SYDVKM. The DNA for the CDR3 is TGTGCCAGCAGCCTAGAGCTGAGACCCAGGGATACGCAGTATTTT. It codes for CASSLELRPRDTQYF.

The chain combines TRBV11-2 with TRBJ1-4; 7 nucleotides match TRBD1. V lost 0 bases to trimming and J lost 1 base; unmatched junction nucleotides: 11. CDR1 is SGHAT, CDR2 FQNNGV, per germline. CDR3 length: 19 residues. DNA of the CDR3: TGTGCCAGCAGCTTAGATACAGGGGTTGGGGCCCTAACTAATGAAAAACTGTTTTTT. Amino acid sequence: CASSLDTGVGALTNEKLFF.

V usage is TRBV25-1 and J usage is TRBJ2-7, with 11 bases lining up with TRBD2. The CDR3 consists of 13 residues. CDR1 and CDR2 (germline): MGHDK, SYGVNS. Unmatched junction bases numbered 6, after V lost 8 bases and J lost 6 bases. The CDR3 DNA sequence: TGTGCCAGCCTTAGCGGGAGGGCCCGCGAGCAGTACTTC. Protein product: CASLSGRAREQYF.

This chain connects TRBV11-3 to TRBJ2-7, with no clear D. The V gene lost 5 bases and the J gene lost 3 bases, with 11 bases spanning the gap. The CDR3 covers 13 residues. Germline V gene sequence: CDR1 SGHNT, CDR2 YENEEA. CDR3 nucleotide sequence: TGTGCCAGCAGCCCAGGACCTGACTACGAGCAGTACTTC. This codes for CASSPGPDYEQYF.

The chain couples TRBV5-1 to TRBJ1-5; TRBD1 aligns across 9 bases. Germline assignment: CDR1 SGHRS and CDR2 YFSETQ. After removal of 3 bases from V and 5 bases from J, the junction contained 6 bases not matched to a gene. The CDR3 has 15 amino acids. The CDR3 DNA reads TGCGCCAGCAGCTCGACAGGGGGACCGGATCAGCCCCAGCATTTT. Amino acids: CASSSTGGPDQPQHF. The full variable domain, with the rest looked up from reference TRBV5-1 and TRBJ1-5, is KAGVTQTPRYLIKTRGQQVTLSCSPISGHRSVSWYQQTPGQGLQFLFEYFSETQRNKGNFPGRFSGRQFSNSRSEMNVSTLELGDSALYLCASSSTGGPDQPQHFGDGTRLSIL.

The chain links TRBV6-5 to TRBJ2-1; D not certain. V was cut by 3 bases and J by 10 bases, with 13 bases left in between. The CDR3 extends over 13 amino acids. CDR1 is MNHEY, CDR2 SVGAGI, per germline. CDR3 sequence reads: CASSYMGIGEQFF. The CDR3 coding sequence is TGTGCCAGCAGTTATATGGGTATTGGGGAGCAGTTCTTC.

This clone was counted between two and nine times. This sequence joins TRBV7-9 and TRBJ2-7, with D perhaps TRBD1 (6 bases). CDR3 length: 14 residues. V was pared by 1 base and J by 4 bases, with 11 bases between. Germline V gene sequence: CDR1 SEHNR, CDR2 FQNEAQ (reference sequence). The CDR3 nucleotides read TGTGCCAGCAGCTTAGGTCACAGGGATTACGAGCAGTACTTC. It yields the protein CASSLGHRDYEQYF.

This clone was seen once. This rearrangement joins TRBV30 to TRBJ2-5; 7 bases are shared with TRBD2. Per germline, CDR1 GTSNPN and CDR2 SVGIG (reference sequence). V trimming: 1 base; J trimming: 5 bases; junction bases outside the gene matches: 7. CDR3 length: 14 residues. The DNA of the CDR3 is TGTGCCTGGAGTGGGCCTCGGGGAGGGGAGACCCAGTACTTC. This encodes CAWSGPRGGETQYF.

The CDR3 DNA follows: TGTGCCAGCAGCCAAGACAGGGGGACTTCGCCCCAGCATTTT. It translates to CASSQDRGTSPQHF. The chain employs TRBV11-2 and TRBJ1-5; TRBD1 matches at 9 bases. V shed 5 bases and J 9 bases; nucleotides not matched to a gene: 8. The CDR3 sequence is 14 residues long. Germline-derived CDR1 and CDR2 are SGHAT and FQNNGV.

The table lists this clone with a count of one. This chain uses TRBV7-2 with TRBJ2-7; TRBD2 aligns across 9 bases. V lost 0 bases to trimming and J lost 7 bases; unmatched junction nucleotides: 16. CDR3 length: 18 residues. The germline gives CDR1 SGHTA, CDR2 FQGNSA. The CDR3 DNA sequence: TGTGCCAGCAGCTTAGCGCTGGGAGGTGCGGGAGGGCCTCGAGAGCAGTACTTC. Translated: CASSLALGGAGGPREQYF.

This chain connects TRBV10-3 to TRBJ2-3; D ambiguous. Trimming shortened V by 6 bases and J by 3 bases, and 4 bases separated the two germline ends. CDR1 is ENHRY, CDR2 SYGVKD, per germline. CDR3 length: 11 amino acids. The CDR3 sequence: CAIRLTDTQYF. CDR3 nucleotide sequence: TGTGCCATCAGACTAACAGATACGCAGTATTTT.

The rearrangement uses TRBV6-1 and TRBJ1-5; D ambiguous. V lost 10 bases, J lost 7 bases, and 17 bases lay in between. Germline V gene sequence: CDR1 MNHNS, CDR2 SASEGT. The CDR3 sequence is 13 residues long. The CDR3 DNA is TGTGCCACCGTGGACGGAGCTTGGCAGCCCCAGCATTTT. It codes for CATVDGAWQPQHF.

This clone is medium-sized by share. This sequence joins TRBV5-1 and TRBJ1-2; 10 bases agree with TRBD1. V dropped 5 bases and J dropped 7; count of bases not matched to a gene: 8. The CDR3 runs 14 residues. Germline-derived CDR1 and CDR2 are SGHRS and YFSETQ. The CDR3 loop is CASSLSGTGAGYTF. DNA for the CDR3: TGCGCCAGCAGTTTGAGTGGGACAGGGGCTGGCTACACCTTC.

This chain links TRBV5-1 with TRBJ2-1; TRBD1 matches at 7 bases. The V and J ends lost 2 bases and 6 bases, in that order; junction bases with no gene match: 14. The germline CDR1 and CDR2 sequences are SGHRS and YFSETQ. This CDR3 is 17 amino acids long. CDR3 protein: CASSFGANRRQGNEQFF. The CDR3 DNA sequence: TGCGCCAGCAGCTTTGGCGCCAACCGACGACAGGGCAATGAGCAGTTCTTC.

The chain employs TRBV23-1 and TRBJ1-5; possible D gene TRBD1, 5 bases. TRBV23-1 is treated as an ORF (open reading frame) with a function not yet certain. V lost 6 bases and J lost 4, with 16 bases in between. CDR3 length: 15 amino acids. CDR3 bases: TGCGCCAGCAGCCCGGAACAGGTAGGTAATCAGCCCCAGCATTTT. Translation: CASSPEQVGNQPQHF.

In its sample, this clone was seen a few times. The rearrangement links TRBV12-5 to TRBJ1-5, with 7 bases aligning to TRBD1. The CDR3 loop spans 16 amino acids. After removal of 7 bases from V and 2 bases from J, the junction contained 11 bases not matched to a gene. Germline-derived CDR1 and CDR2 are LGHNT and FRNRAP. CDR3 nucleotides: TGTGCTAGTGCCCCTTACAGGGGAGGAGGCAATCAGCCCCAGCATTTT. Protein sequence: CASAPYRGGGNQPQHF.

The chain uses TRBV5-1 and TRBJ2-7; 11 nucleotides match TRBD2. J lost 2 bases, V lost 6 bases, and 4 bases had no gene match. This CDR3 contains 14 residues. Looked up from germline, CDR1 is SGHRS and CDR2 is YFSETQ. CDR3 loop: CASTGTSGTYEQYF. The CDR3 nucleotides read TGCGCCAGCACTGGGACTAGCGGCACCTACGAGCAGTACTTC.

This clone was recorded once. V and J are TRBV5-1 and TRBJ1-1; D gene ambiguous. With 0 bases removed from V and 0 bases from J, the gap between germline ends came to 6 bases. The CDR3 is 14 residues long. Germline CDR1 and CDR2: SGHRS and YFSETQ. The CDR3 DNA sequence: TGCGCCAGCAGCTTGGAGACTATGAACACTGAAGCTTTCTTT. Translating gives CASSLETMNTEAFF.

The gene calls are TRBV6-5 and TRBJ1-1; perhaps TRBD1 as D (5 bases). The CDR3 is 14 amino acids. Looked up from germline, CDR1 is MNHEY and CDR2 is SVGAGI. Trimming left V 2 bases short and J 0 bases short, with 7 bases between. DNA of the CDR3: TGTGCCAGCAGTTACGGGGCGGTGAACACTGAAGCTTTCTTT. Amino acid sequence: CASSYGAVNTEAFF.

The V gene is TRBV10-3, the J gene TRBJ2-5; 10 bases match TRBD2. V was pared by 6 bases and J by 3 bases, with 7 bases of the junction left unmatched. Germline CDR1 ENHRY, CDR2 SYGVKD. This CDR3 is 15 amino acids long. CDR3 loop: CAIRSSSGGKETQYF. The CDR3 coding sequence is TGTGCCATCAGATCCTCTAGCGGGGGAAAAGAGACCCAGTACTTC.